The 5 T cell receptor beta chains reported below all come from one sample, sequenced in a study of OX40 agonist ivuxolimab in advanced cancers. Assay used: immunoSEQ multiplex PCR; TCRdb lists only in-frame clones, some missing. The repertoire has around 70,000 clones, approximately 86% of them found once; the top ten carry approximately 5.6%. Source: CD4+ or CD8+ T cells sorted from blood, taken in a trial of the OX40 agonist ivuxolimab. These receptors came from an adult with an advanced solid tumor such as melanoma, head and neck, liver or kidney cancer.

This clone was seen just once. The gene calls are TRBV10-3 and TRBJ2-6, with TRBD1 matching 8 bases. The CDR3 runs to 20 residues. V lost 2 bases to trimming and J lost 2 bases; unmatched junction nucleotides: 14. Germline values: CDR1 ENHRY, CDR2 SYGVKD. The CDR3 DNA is TGTGCCATCAGTGAGCCGGGGAATGGACAGGGTGAACCTGGGGCCAACGTCCTGACTTTC. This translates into CAISEPGNGQGEPGANVLTF.

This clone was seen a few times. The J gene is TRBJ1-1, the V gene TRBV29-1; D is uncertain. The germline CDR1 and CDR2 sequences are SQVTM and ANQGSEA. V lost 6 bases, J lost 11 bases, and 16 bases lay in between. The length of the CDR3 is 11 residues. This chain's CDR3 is CSVREGGSAFF. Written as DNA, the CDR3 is TGCAGCGTGAGGGAGGGCGGGAGTGCTTTCTTT.

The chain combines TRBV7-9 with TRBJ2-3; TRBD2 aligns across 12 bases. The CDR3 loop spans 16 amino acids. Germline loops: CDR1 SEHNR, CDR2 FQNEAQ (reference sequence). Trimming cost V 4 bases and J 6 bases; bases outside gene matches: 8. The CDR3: CASSSNLAGGFDTQYF. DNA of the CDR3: TGTGCCAGCAGCTCCAATCTAGCGGGGGGGTTCGATACGCAGTATTTT.

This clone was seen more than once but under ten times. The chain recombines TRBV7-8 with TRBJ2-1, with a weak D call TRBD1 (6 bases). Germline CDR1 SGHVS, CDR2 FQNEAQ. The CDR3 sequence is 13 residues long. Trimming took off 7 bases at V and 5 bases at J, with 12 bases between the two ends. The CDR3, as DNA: TGTGCCAGCACCCCGGACAGCGACAATGAGCAGTTCTTC. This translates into CASTPDSDNEQFF.

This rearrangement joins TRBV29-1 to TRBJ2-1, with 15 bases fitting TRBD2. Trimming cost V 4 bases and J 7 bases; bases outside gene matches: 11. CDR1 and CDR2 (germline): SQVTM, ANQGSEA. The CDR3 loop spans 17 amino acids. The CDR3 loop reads CSVGGLAGGILRNEQFF. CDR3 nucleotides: TGCAGCGTTGGGGGACTAGCGGGAGGAATTCTGAGGAATGAGCAGTTCTTC.